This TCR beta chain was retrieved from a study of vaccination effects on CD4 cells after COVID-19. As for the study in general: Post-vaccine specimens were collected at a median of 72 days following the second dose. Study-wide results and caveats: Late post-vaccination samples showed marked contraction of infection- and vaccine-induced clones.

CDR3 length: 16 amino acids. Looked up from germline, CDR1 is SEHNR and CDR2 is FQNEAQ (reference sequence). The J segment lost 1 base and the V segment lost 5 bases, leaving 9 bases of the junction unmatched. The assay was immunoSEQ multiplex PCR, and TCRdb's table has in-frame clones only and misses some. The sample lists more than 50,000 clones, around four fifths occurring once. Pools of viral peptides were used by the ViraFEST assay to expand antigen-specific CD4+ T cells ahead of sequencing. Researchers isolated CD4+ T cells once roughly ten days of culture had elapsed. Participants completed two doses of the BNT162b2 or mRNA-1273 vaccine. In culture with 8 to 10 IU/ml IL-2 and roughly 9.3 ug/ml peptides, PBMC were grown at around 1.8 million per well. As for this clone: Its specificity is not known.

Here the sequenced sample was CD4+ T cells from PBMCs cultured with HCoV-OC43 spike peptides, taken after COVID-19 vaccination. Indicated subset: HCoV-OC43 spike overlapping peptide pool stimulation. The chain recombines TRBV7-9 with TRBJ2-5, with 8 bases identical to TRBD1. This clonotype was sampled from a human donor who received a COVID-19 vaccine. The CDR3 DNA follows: TGTGCCAGCAGCGCCGGACAGGGAAGAGGCCAAGAGACCCAGTACTTC. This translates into CASSAGQGRGQETQYF.